This entry lists 24 T cell receptor beta chains sequenced from one sample in a study of vaccination and CD4 T cells after COVID-19. Cultured CD4+ T-cell DNA underwent Oncomine TCR Beta short-read sequencing. Each CDR3 protein is one row after TCRdb ran MiXCR on the PCR reads. Of some 21,000 distinct CDR3 sequences listed, 42% were seen once; the top ten hold roughly a quarter. Treatment meaning: approximately nine-day PBMC culture with coronavirus spike peptide pools or control peptides (ViraFEST assay). Their antigens are not known. This specimen consisted of CD4+ T cells from blood, cultured in vitro, obtained before SARS-CoV-2 vaccination. The source is a human donor who received a COVID-19 vaccine.

This clonotype came up a few times. J is TRBJ1-1 and V is TRBV19; 7 bases fit TRBD1. The germline V gene encodes CDR1 LNHDA and CDR2 SQIVND (reference sequence). Germline trimming cut 5 bases from V and 1 base from J; bases unmatched to any gene: 7. The CDR3 consists of 15 residues. The CDR3 region is CASSQPRQGNTEAFF. CDR3 coding DNA: TGTGCCAGTAGTCAACCTCGACAGGGGAACACTGAAGCTTTCTTT.

This clonotype was seen a handful of times. The rearrangement links TRBV6-5 to TRBJ1-4; D call uncertain. The V gene's germline CDR1 is MNHEY and CDR2 SVGAGI. This CDR3 has 14 residues. The V end was cut by 4 bases, the J end by 0 bases, with 6 bases between. Written as DNA, the CDR3 is TGTGCCAGCAGTTCTCTACCAACTAATGAAAAACTGTTTTTT. The encoded protein is CASSSLPTNEKLFF.

The chain recombines TRBV19 with TRBJ1-5; 10 bases agree with TRBD1. Unmatched junction bases numbered 10, after V lost 6 bases and J lost 2 bases. Germline lookup yields CDR1 LNHDA and CDR2 SQIVND (reference sequence). The CDR3 totals 17 residues. CDR3 region: CASRVRDRGRGNQPQHF. Written as DNA, the CDR3 is TGTGCCAGTAGGGTCCGGGACAGGGGTAGGGGCAATCAGCCCCAGCATTTT.

The chain employs TRBV7-9 and TRBJ1-2, with D maybe TRBD1 (6 bases). The CDR3 contains 16 residues. Trimming cost V 0 bases and J 7 bases, with 18 bases left between them. Germline V gene sequence: CDR1 SEHNR, CDR2 FQNEAQ (reference sequence). The CDR3 DNA follows: TGTGCCAGCAGCTTAGCGGGTTCGGGCAGGGGAACTGGCTACACCTTC. Its translation is CASSLAGSGRGTGYTF.

The chain links TRBV7-3 to TRBJ2-2, with 10 bases aligning to TRBD1. The CDR3 is made up of 14 amino acids. Germline CDR1 SGHTA, CDR2 FQGTGA. Germline trimming cut 6 bases from V and 4 bases from J; bases unmatched to any gene: 2. The CDR3, as DNA: TGTGCCAGCAGGAGGACAGGGGGCACCGGGGAGCTGTTTTTT. Translation gives CASRRTGGTGELFF. Full variable domain (rest looked up from reference TRBV7-3 and TRBJ2-2): GAGVSQTPSNKVTEKGKYVELRCDPISGHTALYWYRQSLGQGPEFLIYFQGTGAADDSGLPNDRFFAVRPEGSVSTLKIQRTERGDSAVYLCASRRTGGTGELFFGEGSRLTVL.

The chain recombines TRBV7-2 with TRBJ2-3; the match to TRBD2 covers 9 bases. The V gene end was trimmed by 5 bases and the J gene end by 6 bases; junction bases not matched to a gene: 9. Germline values: CDR1 SGHTA, CDR2 FQGNSA. The CDR3 is 15 amino acids. Written as DNA, the CDR3 is TGTGCCAGCAGCCTTTTGGCGGGGGGGCCGGATACGCAGTATTTT. This sequence encodes CASSLLAGGPDTQYF. Full variable domain (outside the CDR3, taken from reference TRBV7-2 and TRBJ2-3): GAGVSQSPSNKVTEKGKDVELRCDPISGHTALYWYRQSLGQGLEFLIYFQGNSAPDKSGLPSDRFSAERTGGSVSTLTIQRTQQEDSAVYLCASSLLAGGPDTQYFGPGTRLTVL.

This clonotype has a handful of counts. The chain has TRBV5-1 and TRBJ1-1; D is unresolved. Per germline, CDR1 SGHRS and CDR2 YFSETQ. V shed 0 bases and J shed 10 bases, with 10 bases lying between them. This CDR3 is 12 amino acids long. The CDR3 DNA follows: TGCGCCAGCAGCTTGGATGGGTCTGGAGCTTTCTTT. Its protein product is CASSLDGSGAFF. The full variable domain, with the rest looked up from reference TRBV5-1 and TRBJ1-1, is KAGVTQTPRYLIKTRGQQVTLSCSPISGHRSVSWYQQTPGQGLQFLFEYFSETQRNKGNFPGRFSGRQFSNSRSEMNVSTLELGDSALYLCASSLDGSGAFFGQGTRLTVV.

The rearrangement links TRBV5-4 to TRBJ2-7; a possible D gene is TRBD2 (7 bases). CDR3 length equals 15 residues. Trimming left V 0 bases short and J 1 base short, with 11 bases between. Germline CDR1 and CDR2: SGHNT and YYREEE (reference sequence). CDR3: CASSLGGGQSYEQYF. The CDR3 region has the DNA TGTGCCAGCAGCTTGGGCGGGGGCCAATCCTACGAGCAGTACTTC.

CDR3 coding DNA: TGCAGTGCTAGTCCCATGGAGGGAGGGGATACGCAGTATTTT. The encoded protein is CSASPMEGGDTQYF. The J gene is TRBJ2-3, the V gene TRBV20-1, with 7 positions matching TRBD2. Germline-derived CDR1 and CDR2 are DFQATT and SNEGSKA (reference sequence). CDR3 size: 14 residues. V lost 3 bases to trimming and J lost 6 bases; unmatched junction nucleotides: 9.

The chain couples TRBV24-1 to TRBJ1-2, with D possibly matching TRBD1 (6 bases). Germline lookup yields CDR1 KGHDR and CDR2 SFDVKD. V was pared by 5 bases and J by 4 bases, with 16 bases between. CDR3 length: 15 residues. CDR3 residues: CATSGRTAGVYGYTF. As DNA, the CDR3 is TGTGCCACCAGTGGACGGACAGCGGGAGTCTATGGCTACACCTTC.

This clonotype was picked up one time. The chain employs TRBV5-4 and TRBJ2-5; 8 bases agree with TRBD2. The CDR3 is 15 amino acids. CDR1 SGHNT and CDR2 YYREEE come from the germline V gene (reference sequence). The V gene end was trimmed by 4 bases and the J gene end by 5 bases; junction bases not matched to a gene: 10. Written as DNA, the CDR3 is TGTGCCAGCAGCCTCCCGGGGGGGGCCGGGGAGACCCAGTACTTC. This encodes CASSLPGGAGETQYF.

The chain links TRBV20-1 to TRBJ2-1; 9 nucleotides line up with TRBD2. The V and J ends lost 3 bases and 10 bases, in that order; junction bases with no gene match: 7. Germline CDR1 is DFQATT and CDR2 is SNEGSKA (reference sequence). The CDR3 contains 13 residues. The CDR3 is CSARTPTSGEQFF. CDR3 bases: TGCAGTGCTAGGACCCCTACTAGCGGGGAGCAGTTCTTC.

The chain links TRBV6-1 to TRBJ2-7; TRBD2 matches 10 bases. Germline V gives CDR1 MNHNS, CDR2 SASEGT. The CDR3 extends over 13 amino acids. Losses at the gene ends were 3 bases for V and 6 bases for J; bases not matched to a gene: 2. CDR3 amino acids: CASSEERGGEQYF. For the CDR3, the DNA is TGTGCCAGCAGTGAGGAGCGGGGGGGCGAGCAGTACTTC.

This clonotype has only one observation. The rearrangement joins TRBV2 to TRBJ2-7, with 7 bases aligning to TRBD1. The CDR3 is 12 amino acids. Germline lookup yields CDR1 SNHLY and CDR2 FYNNEI. J gave up 2 bases and V 7 bases, and 2 bases lay outside the gene matches. CDR3 nucleotide sequence: TGTGCCAGCAAAGACAGGGCCTACGAGCAGTACTTC. Translated, it gives CASKDRAYEQYF. The variable domain in full, completed from reference TRBV2 and TRBJ2-7, reads EPEVTQTPSHQVTQMGQEVILRCVPISNHLYFYWYRQILGQKVEFLVSFYNNEISEKSEIFDDQFSVERPDGSNFTLKIRSTKLEDSAMYFCASKDRAYEQYFGPGTRLTVT.

V gene TRBV29-1 combines with J gene TRBJ1-1, with D uncertain. Deletions cut 0 bases from V and 1 base from J, with 6 bases between. Germline V gene sequence: CDR1 SQVTM, CDR2 ANQGSEA. The length of the CDR3 is 13 residues. CDR3 in DNA: TGCAGCGTTGAAGACACCCGGAACACTGAAGCTTTCTTT. It translates to CSVEDTRNTEAFF.

This chain links TRBV20-1 with TRBJ2-4; a weak D match, TRBD1 (5 bases). V was trimmed by 1 base and J by 7 bases, leaving 11 bases between them. This CDR3 spans 13 amino acids. In germline, CDR1 is DFQATT, CDR2 SNEGSKA (reference sequence). CDR3: CSARGTRWNIQYF. CDR3 coding DNA: TGCAGTGCTAGAGGGACACGGTGGAACATTCAGTACTTC.

The gene calls are TRBV15 and TRBJ2-5; 11 bases are shared with TRBD1. J gave up 4 bases and V 0 bases, and 1 base lay outside the gene matches. This CDR3 is built from 15 residues. CDR1 is LNHNV and CDR2 is YYDKDF in the germline V gene (reference sequence). As DNA, the CDR3 is TGTGCCACCAGCAGAGATGGGACAGGGGGAGAGACCCAGTACTTC. Protein: CATSRDGTGGETQYF.

The chain combines TRBV20-1 with TRBJ1-1; D remains ambiguous. There are 12 residues in the CDR3. Trimming left V 3 bases short and J 3 bases short, with 8 bases between. Germline V CDR1 and CDR2: DFQATT, SNEGSKA (reference sequence). For the CDR3, the DNA is TGCAGTGCTAGGGTCTGGGACACTGAAGCTTTCTTT. It yields the protein CSARVWDTEAFF.

The chain uses TRBV10-1 and TRBJ2-3, with 7 bases aligning to TRBD2. After removal of 8 bases from V and 3 bases from J, the junction contained 14 bases not matched to a gene. Germline V gene data show CDR1 as WNHNN and CDR2 as SYGVQD (reference sequence). The CDR3 runs to 16 residues. The CDR3 DNA reads TGCGCCAGCTCTCCCCACCTAGCGGTGGGGACAGATACGCAGTATTTT. It is translated as CASSPHLAVGTDTQYF.

There are a few counts of this clonotype. The rearrangement joins TRBV14 to TRBJ1-1; TRBD1 might be the D (5 bases). Between the trimmed V and J ends, which lost 7 bases and 4 bases, there was a span of 16 bases. Germline assignment: CDR1 SGHDN and CDR2 FVKESK. This CDR3 spans 14 amino acids. Written as DNA, the CDR3 is TGTGCCAGCACCCCAATGGGGGGAGGCACTGAAGCTTTCTTT. This gives the protein CASTPMGGGTEAFF.

This clonotype was seen once. The rearrangement uses TRBV5-1 and TRBJ2-5; no firm D call. With 4 bases removed from V and 2 bases from J, the gap between germline ends came to 15 bases. Germline CDR1 reads SGHRS; CDR2 reads YFSETQ. The CDR3 has 15 amino acids. Here the CDR3 DNA reads TGCGCCAGCAGCAGAAAGGTTAATCGTCAAGAGACCCAGTACTTC. It specifies CASSRKVNRQETQYF.

The V gene is TRBV20-1, the J gene TRBJ2-5; TRBD1 agrees at 8 bases. Trimming cost V 0 bases and J 4 bases; bases outside gene matches: 7. Germline loops: CDR1 DFQATT, CDR2 SNEGSKA (reference sequence). This CDR3 spans 15 amino acids. The CDR3: CSARDRVTGVETQYF. Written as DNA, the CDR3 is TGCAGTGCTAGAGATCGGGTGACAGGGGTAGAGACCCAGTACTTC.

The J gene is TRBJ2-3, the V gene TRBV11-3, with unresolved D. With 7 bases removed from V and 6 bases from J, the gap between germline ends came to 17 bases. The length of the CDR3 is 14 residues. CDR1 is SGHNT, CDR2 YENEEA, per germline. CDR3 sequence (DNA): TGTGCCAGCACCCACAAGGCCAGACCGGATACGCAGTATTTT. This sequence encodes CASTHKARPDTQYF.

This chain connects TRBV2 to TRBJ1-2; D gene ambiguous. V shed 0 bases and J shed 3 bases, with 5 bases lying between them. In germline, CDR1 is SNHLY, CDR2 FYNNEI. The CDR3 is made up of 13 amino acids. The CDR3 DNA sequence: TGTGCCAGCAGTGAAGCAGGGTACTATGGCTACACCTTC. This translates into CASSEAGYYGYTF.